These 29 T cell receptor beta chains were all obtained from the same sample, sequenced in a study of regulatory T cells in long-lasting Graves disease. Arm-PCR of CDR3 regions and iRepertoire HTBI primers were used to build TCR beta libraries. TCRdb called the multiplex PCR reads again in MiXCR, with one record for every CDR3 protein. The sample shows about 540,000 distinct CDR3 sequences, about 13% of them seen only once. Time point of the sample: newly diagnosed GD, antithyroid drugs for less than 3 months. Extracted PBMC RNA gave rise to the TCR library. These data also formed part of another study, on T cells in Graves' hyperthyroidism and ophthalmopathy.

The input for sequencing was peripheral blood mononuclear cells (PBMCs), taken at new diagnosis, from a patient treated with antithyroid drugs. The receptors come from a man aged 30-40 years with Graves disease.

This clonotype was observed many times. One end of the junction is discordant with germline, which a read error may explain. This chain joins TRBV5-1 and TRBJ1-1; D possibly corresponds to TRBD1 (5 bases). The CDR3 has 15 amino acids. The V gene's germline CDR1 is SGHRS and CDR2 YFSETQ. In DNA, the CDR3 is TGTGCCAGCAGTCCCCGAGGGACGGCTAACACTGAAGCTTTCTTT. It yields the protein CASSPRGTANTEAFF.

Ten or more counts support this clonotype. CDR3 DNA: TGTGCCAGCAGCTTAGGCGGCGGGAGGGTTTACGAGCAGTACTTC. Translated: CASSLGGGRVYEQYF. V gene TRBV11-2 combines with J gene TRBJ2-7; 9 bases agree with TRBD2. This CDR3 region has 15 residues. Per the germline V gene, CDR1 is SGHAT and CDR2 is FQNNGV. V shed 1 base, J shed 4 bases, and the junction held 5 bases outside the gene matches.

This clonotype was detected many times. The chain couples TRBV29-1 to TRBJ2-5; 8 nucleotides align to TRBD2. V gave up 8 bases and J gave up 5 bases; unmatched junction bases: 7. This CDR3 spans 12 amino acids. CDR1 and CDR2 from the germline V gene are SQVTM and ANQGSEA. CDR3 in DNA: TGCAGCCCCGGACTAGCTGAGGAGACCCAGTACTTC. Residues: CSPGLAEETQYF.

The chain links TRBV24-1 to TRBJ2-5; perhaps TRBD2 as D (6 bases). Germline-derived CDR1 and CDR2 are KGHDR and SFDVKD. With 4 bases removed from V and 6 bases from J, the gap between germline ends came to 11 bases. The CDR3 consists of 13 residues. The CDR3 bases are TGTGCCACCAGTGACCACGGGAGAAAGACCCAGTACTTC. Encoded protein: CATSDHGRKTQYF.

This clonotype was observed a few times. This rearrangement joins TRBV12-3 or TRBV12-4 to TRBJ1-4; TRBD1 is a possible D gene (6 bases). The CDR3 sequence is 15 residues long. Trimming took 6 bases from V and 7 from J, leaving 18 bases between them. The DNA of the CDR3 is TGTGCCAGCAGGAGACACAGGGAGGGCGGTGAAAAACTGTTTTTT. This sequence encodes CASRRHREGGEKLFF.

This clonotype has a handful of counts. V gene TRBV20-1 combines with J gene TRBJ2-1; 7 bases agree with TRBD2. This CDR3 is built from 16 residues. Germline V lookup: CDR1 DFQATT, CDR2 SNEGSKA (reference sequence). J gave up 4 bases and V 0 bases, and 9 bases lay outside the gene matches. The chain's CDR3 is CSARDLEAGTYNEQFF. In DNA, the CDR3 is TGCAGTGCTAGAGACCTTGAAGCGGGAACTTACAATGAGCAGTTCTTC.

This clonotype was counted only a few times. The rearrangement links TRBV6-1 to TRBJ2-1; 9 bases line up with TRBD1. The V segment lost 5 bases and the J segment 8 bases; nucleotides outside the gene matches: 10. CDR3 size: 15 residues. Looked up from germline, CDR1 is MNHNS and CDR2 is SASEGT. The CDR3, as DNA: TGTGCCAGCAGTAGGAGGACAGGGGAGGTGTATGAGCAGTTCTTC. Its protein is CASSRRTGEVYEQFF.

This clonotype came up many times. The chain employs TRBV30 and TRBJ1-1, with D unclear. V was clipped by 7 bases and J by 3 bases, with 12 bases between them. The CDR3 has 12 amino acids. The germline V gene encodes CDR1 GTSNPN and CDR2 SVGIG (reference sequence). The CDR3 region has the DNA TGTGCCTTGCGAGCGGATGACACTGAAGCTTTCTTT. Residues: CALRADDTEAFF.

This clonotype was counted a few times. The gene calls are TRBV20-1 and TRBJ2-7; TRBD1 matches at 9 bases. The CDR3 totals 14 residues. V trimming: 5 bases; J trimming: 3 bases; junction bases outside the gene matches: 8. Germline loops: CDR1 DFQATT, CDR2 SNEGSKA (reference sequence). The CDR3 protein is CSASGTGRIYEQYF. The CDR3 nucleotides are TGCAGTGCTTCTGGGACAGGGAGGATCTACGAGCAGTACTTC.

This rearrangement joins TRBV3-1 to TRBJ2-1, with D perhaps matching TRBD1 or TRBD2 (5 bases each). CDR1 is LGHDT, CDR2 YNNKEL, per germline (reference sequence). Deletions cut 5 bases from V and 7 bases from J, with 15 bases between. This CDR3 spans 14 amino acids. This CDR3 is CASSTAYEGNEQFF. DNA of the CDR3: TGTGCCAGCAGCACCGCGTATGAGGGGAATGAGCAGTTCTTC.

The V and J genes are TRBV6-1 and TRBJ2-7; the D gene is possibly TRBD1 (5 bases). Germline V gene sequence: CDR1 MNHNS, CDR2 SASEGT. Trimming stripped 4 bases from V and 7 bases from J, with 11 bases between. The CDR3 spans 12 residues. The CDR3 reads CASSVTREEQYF. CDR3 coding DNA: TGTGCCAGCAGTGTCACCAGGGAAGAGCAGTACTTC.

This clonotype was detected many times. This chain joins TRBV29-1 and TRBJ1-2; TRBD1 aligns across 7 bases. J lost 8 bases, V lost 4 bases, and 4 bases had no gene match. The CDR3 has 11 residues. Germline CDR1 reads SQVTM; CDR2 reads ANQGSEA. The CDR3 region has the DNA TGCAGCGTTGGTCAGGGGGACGGCTACACCTTC. Translating gives CSVGQGDGYTF. Looking up the rest from reference TRBV29-1 and TRBJ1-2 gives the full variable domain: SAVISQKPSRDICQRGTSLTIQCQVDSQVTMMFWYRQQPGQSLTLIATANQGSEATYESGFVIDKFPISRPNLTFSTLTVSNMSPEDSSIYLCSVGQGDGYTFGSGTRLTVV.

The V call is TRBV18, the J call TRBJ2-2; no firm D call. The CDR3 has 17 amino acids. Per germline, CDR1 KGHSH and CDR2 LQKENI. Trimming shortened V by 1 base and J by 2 bases, and 14 bases separated the two germline ends. This CDR3 reads CASSPLNQLINTGELFF. The CDR3 DNA follows: TGTGCCAGCTCACCACTGAACCAGCTAATTAACACCGGGGAGCTGTTTTTT.

This clonotype was detected a few times. It may be a read error: a sequence one base away is much more abundant. The genes are TRBV28 and TRBJ2-3; a possible D gene is TRBD2 (6 bases). The V end lost 3 bases, the J end lost 8 bases, and 18 bases lay between the germline ends. The CDR3 length is 15 residues. The germline CDR1 and CDR2 sequences are MDHEN and SYDVKM. This chain's CDR3 is CASSLASSTGVTQYF. In nucleotides, the CDR3 is TGTGCCAGCAGTTTGGCTAGCTCTACGGGGGTTACGCAGTATTTT.

This clonotype showed up just a few times. V usage is TRBV18 and J usage is TRBJ2-1, with D perhaps TRBD2 (6 bases). Trimming removed 0 bases at V and 2 bases at J, with 8 bases between. The CDR3 is 15 residues long. Looked up from germline, CDR1 is KGHSH and CDR2 is LQKENI. For the CDR3, the DNA is TGTGCCAGCTCACCACCGGGGGGAGCCTACAATGAGCAGTTCTTC. Protein: CASSPPGGAYNEQFF.

At least ten counts were recorded for this clonotype. This rearrangement joins TRBV5-1 to TRBJ2-3; 11 nucleotides align to TRBD2. This CDR3 comprises 17 residues. Germline V lookup: CDR1 SGHRS, CDR2 YFSETQ. J gave up 5 bases and V 0 bases, and 8 bases lay outside the gene matches. The CDR3 here is CASSLDRLGLAEDTQYF. CDR3 nucleotide sequence: TGCGCCAGCAGCTTGGATAGATTGGGACTAGCGGAAGATACGCAGTATTTT. Using reference TRBV5-1 and TRBJ2-3 for the parts outside the CDR3, the full variable domain is KAGVTQTPRYLIKTRGQQVTLSCSPISGHRSVSWYQQTPGQGLQFLFEYFSETQRNKGNFPGRFSGRQFSNSRSEMNVSTLELGDSALYLCASSLDRLGLAEDTQYFGPGTRLTVL.

This clonotype was seen a few times. This rearrangement joins TRBV14 to TRBJ1-2, with D uncertain. The CDR3 sequence is 12 residues long. V lost 4 bases and J lost 3, with 6 bases in between. CDR1 is SGHDN, CDR2 FVKESK, per germline. The CDR3 spells CASSPGYYGYTF. The CDR3 DNA reads as TGTGCCAGCAGCCCGGGGTACTATGGCTACACCTTC.

Many counts were recorded for this clonotype. The V gene is TRBV10-1, the J gene TRBJ2-7; D call uncertain. Germline lookup yields CDR1 WNHNN and CDR2 SYGVQD (reference sequence). This CDR3 is 13 amino acids long. Trimming took 3 bases from V and 6 from J, leaving 12 bases between them. CDR3 DNA: TGCGCCAGCAGTGACCTTTTGAGGACCGAGCAGTACTTC. This sequence encodes CASSDLLRTEQYF.

This clonotype has only a few counts. V and J are TRBV20-1 and TRBJ2-1; 8 bases agree with TRBD2. The length of the CDR3 is 15 residues. Germline CDR1 is DFQATT and CDR2 is SNEGSKA (reference sequence). CDR3 DNA sequence: TGCAGCGCCAGGGAGCGGGAGTACCCCTACAATGAGCAGTTCTTC. Its translation: CSAREREYPYNEQFF.

This rearrangement joins TRBV6-2 or TRBV6-3 to TRBJ2-1; no clear D. Germline V gene sequence: CDR1 MNHEY, CDR2 SVGEGT. V was clipped by 0 bases and J by 6 bases, with 9 bases between them. The CDR3 length is 14 residues. CDR3 residues: CASSYSNGCNEQFF. The DNA for the CDR3 is TGTGCCAGCAGTTACTCGAACGGCTGCAATGAGCAGTTCTTC.

At least ten counts were recorded for this clonotype. This rearrangement joins TRBV12-3 or TRBV12-4 to TRBJ2-2; maybe TRBD2 (7 bases). This CDR3 has 15 residues. V was cut by 3 bases and J by 5 bases, with 13 bases left in between. CDR3 DNA: TGTGCCAGCAGTTTTGGGGGGGCTTTAACCGGGGAGCTGTTTTTT. This gives the protein CASSFGGALTGELFF.

This clonotype was counted a few times. The chain has TRBV7-8 and TRBJ1-5; the D gene is possibly TRBD1 (6 bases). V was shortened by 5 bases and J by 8 bases, with 16 bases between the two germline ends. The CDR3 spans 14 residues. CDR1 and CDR2 (germline): SGHVS, FQNEAQ. CDR3 DNA: TGTGCCAGCAGCGTTCAGGGGTTCTACGAGCCCCAGCATTTT. The encoded protein is CASSVQGFYEPQHF.

The chain links TRBV30 to TRBJ2-4; D remains ambiguous. The V gene lost 1 base and the J gene lost 1 base, with 14 bases spanning the gap. This CDR3 contains 16 residues. CDR1 GTSNPN and CDR2 SVGIG come from the germline V gene (reference sequence). CDR3 nucleotides: TGTGCCTGGAGTGGGTCACTCTTTAGGGCCAAAAACATTCAGTACTTC. Amino acids: CAWSGSLFRAKNIQYF.

This clonotype has a count of ten or more. V is TRBV11-1 and J is TRBJ2-5; no clear D. The CDR3 extends over 14 amino acids. Between the trimmed V and J ends, which lost 0 bases and 2 bases, there was a span of 7 bases. CDR1 and CDR2 (germline): SGHAT, FQDESV (reference sequence). CDR3: CASSLAPYQETQYF. The CDR3 region has the DNA TGTGCCAGCAGCTTAGCTCCCTATCAAGAGACCCAGTACTTC.

As concerns this clonotype: A much larger clone lies one base from this, so it may be a read error. The chain carries TRBV20-1 and TRBJ2-3, with 8 bases lining up with TRBD2. This CDR3 contains 14 residues. The germline V gene encodes CDR1 DFQATT and CDR2 SNEGSKA (reference sequence). The ends lost 3 bases at V and 2 bases at J; junction bases unmatched: 4. This chain's CDR3 is CSASGRAYTDTQYF. The CDR3 DNA follows: TGCAGTGCTAGCGGGAGGGCTTACACAGATACGCAGTATTTT.

This clonotype was recorded many times. An end of the junction differs from the germline gene, which may be a read error. The chain carries TRBV7-2 and TRBJ2-1, with 7 positions matching TRBD2. Germline V gives CDR1 SGHTA, CDR2 FQGNSA. The CDR3 has 13 residues. DNA for the CDR3: TGTGCCAGCAGCGTAGCGGGTTACAATGAGCAGTTCTTC. The encoded protein is CASSVAGYNEQFF.

A note on this clonotype: A much larger clone differs by one base, so this may be a read error. The chain has TRBV6-1 and TRBJ1-5; weak D call: TRBD1 (5 bases). Germline V gene lookup returns CDR1 MNHNS and CDR2 SASEGT. The V end was cut by 6 bases, the J end by 6 bases, with 21 bases between. The CDR3 totals 16 residues. CDR3 sequence reads: CASRVSQNADSQPQHF. CDR3 bases: TGTGCCAGCAGGGTCTCCCAGAACGCAGACAGTCAGCCCCAGCATTTT.

This clonotype has a count of ten or more. Mismatch with germline at one junction end may stem from a read error. V gene TRBV5-1 combines with J gene TRBJ1-1; D unresolved. The CDR3 consists of 13 residues. Germline V CDR1 and CDR2: SGHRS, YFSETQ. CDR3 amino acids: CASSLVLNTEAFF. The CDR3 DNA sequence: TGTGCCAGCAGCTTAGTATTGAACACTGAAGCTTTCTTT.

The table lists this clonotype with many counts. The rearrangement links TRBV2 to TRBJ2-1, with 13 nucleotides matching TRBD2. The CDR3 runs to 14 residues. Germline loops: CDR1 SNHLY, CDR2 FYNNEI. V trimming: 9 bases; J trimming: 7 bases; junction bases outside the gene matches: 6. CDR3 in DNA: TGTGCCAGAACCGGGACTAGCGGGAAGAATGAGCAGTTCTTC. Translated, it gives CARTGTSGKNEQFF.